This T cell receptor beta chain was identified in a study of T cell repertoires in cytomegalovirus infection. Study-level information: Through public TCR beta signatures, both CMV infection and matching HLA type were indicated.

A few counts support this clonotype. Antigen unknown. TCRdb processed the reads anew with MiXCR; each CDR3 protein has one entry. Among approximately 500,000 distinct CDR3 sequences, 16% were seen once, and the ten largest hold 20% to 30%. CDR1 is SGHRS, CDR2 YFSETQ, per germline. There are 14 residues in the CDR3. V was trimmed by 4 bases and J by 5 bases, leaving 14 bases between them. Study conclusions and caveats: HLA-C-restricted CMV-specific TCR beta clonotypes were dominant in the ex vivo response.

The chain carries TRBV5-1 and TRBJ2-3; D tentatively fits TRBD1 or TRBD2 (6 bases each). The sequenced material came from CD8+ T cells from PBMCs. The clonotype originates from a human donor in good health (CMV status not recorded). Some clones in this sample may be carry-over from other donors' samples. The CDR3 region is CASSLSGGGDTQYF. CDR3 nucleotides: TGCGCCAGCAGCCTTAGCGGAGGGGGAGATACGCAGTATTTT.